This passage covers 4 T cell receptor beta chains from one sample sequenced in a study of blood T cell repertoires in COVID-19. Repertoires were generated with immunoSEQ multiplex PCR, while TCRdb's copy carries only in-frame clones and drops some. The top ten clones hold more than 2% of a sample with more than 150,000 clones, roughly nine tenths of them seen once. The specimen was PBMCs or T cells enriched from blood (not recorded which). These TCRs come from a woman aged 30 to 39 who had recovered from COVID-19.

This clone was seen once. The chain recombines TRBV19 with TRBJ2-5, with D possibly TRBD1 on 5 matching bases. V shed 5 bases and J shed 7 bases, with 14 bases lying between them. The CDR3 is 13 residues long. The germline V gene has CDR1 LNHDA and CDR2 SQIVND (reference sequence). CDR3 DNA: TGTGCCAGTAGTGGGGCCGCCTCAGCGACCCAGTACTTC. Residues: CASSGAASATQYF.

The chain is built from TRBV11-2 and TRBJ2-7; tentatively, D is TRBD1 (6 bases). Germline CDR1 reads SGHAT; CDR2 reads FQNNGV. Trimming left V 1 base short and J 0 bases short, with 10 bases between. The CDR3 is 15 residues long. The CDR3 spells CASSLVRTVSYEQYF. For the CDR3, the DNA is TGTGCCAGCAGCTTAGTCCGGACAGTCTCCTACGAGCAGTACTTC.

The chain carries TRBV4-1 and TRBJ1-3; D is perhaps TRBD1 (6 bases). In germline, CDR1 is MGHRA, CDR2 YSYEKL. This CDR3 comprises 16 residues. V lost 1 base, J lost 2 bases, and 12 bases lay in between. The CDR3 spells CASSQAMRQAGNTIYF. The DNA of the CDR3 is TGCGCCAGCAGCCAAGCCATGCGACAGGCTGGAAACACCATATATTTT.

The chain employs TRBV5-5 and TRBJ2-3, with D maybe TRBD2 (5 bases). Germline assignment: CDR1 SGHKS and CDR2 YYEKEE (reference sequence). The CDR3 is 14 amino acids. V shed 5 bases and J shed 1 base, with 11 bases lying between them. The CDR3 DNA follows: TGTGCCAGCAGAGCGGCCGGACGCACAGATACGCAGTATTTT. Translating it yields CASRAAGRTDTQYF.